These 9 T cell receptor beta chains share one sample of origin, sequenced in a study of blood T cell repertoires in COVID-19. Sequenced by immunoSEQ multiplex PCR; TCRdb stores in-frame clones only, minus some. The sample lists under 300,000 clones; approximately 87% were seen once. The sequenced sample consisted of peripheral blood. The receptors were sampled from a man in his 60s who had recovered from COVID-19.

This rearrangement joins TRBV30 to TRBJ1-1; D is perhaps TRBD1 (5 bases). This CDR3 region has 14 residues. Germline V gives CDR1 GTSNPN, CDR2 SVGIG (reference sequence). The V gene lost 4 bases and the J gene lost 0 bases, with 12 bases spanning the gap. CDR3 DNA sequence: TGTGCCTGGACCTCGGGCAGGGTGAACACTGAAGCTTTCTTT. Translating it yields CAWTSGRVNTEAFF.

The chain carries TRBV10-3 and TRBJ2-2; D ambiguous. The V gene lost 3 bases and the J gene lost 1 base, with 9 bases spanning the gap. The CDR3 runs 15 residues. CDR1 ENHRY and CDR2 SYGVKD come from the germline V gene. The CDR3 DNA reads as TGTGCCATCAGTGATCTCAAGCGGAACACCGGGGAGCTGTTTTTT. Its translation: CAISDLKRNTGELFF.

This clone was picked up one time. The chain recombines TRBV7-9 with TRBJ2-5; perhaps TRBD2 as D (6 bases). The germline CDR1 and CDR2 sequences are SEHNR and FQNEAQ (reference sequence). V dropped 5 bases and J dropped 2 bases, with 9 bases sitting between them. This CDR3 is built from 13 residues. The CDR3 region is CASSTGGQETQYF. CDR3 DNA: TGTGCCAGCAGCACTGGAGGGCAAGAGACCCAGTACTTC.

The chain joins TRBV24-1 to TRBJ2-1; 8 bases fit TRBD2. V trimming: 4 bases; J trimming: 8 bases; junction bases outside the gene matches: 9. This CDR3 is 15 amino acids long. Per germline, CDR1 KGHDR and CDR2 SFDVKD. CDR3 protein: CATSESGTSLDEQFF. As DNA, the CDR3 is TGTGCCACCAGTGAGTCCGGGACTAGTCTCGATGAGCAGTTCTTC.

The CDR3: CASSRDRGPVSHF. CDR3 bases: TGTGCCAGCAGCCGGGACAGGGGGCCGGTTTCGCATTTT. The rearrangement joins TRBV5-4 to TRBJ1-5, with 12 positions matching TRBD1. The CDR3 runs to 13 residues. The V gene's germline CDR1 is SGHNT and CDR2 YYREEE (reference sequence). V was clipped by 4 bases and J by 15 bases; unmatched bases: 8.

This clone showed up just a few times. The rearrangement links TRBV11-2 to TRBJ2-1, with 9 bases identical to TRBD2. The CDR3 contains 14 residues. The V gene end was trimmed by 5 bases and the J gene end by 6 bases; junction bases not matched to a gene: 5. Germline CDR1 is SGHAT and CDR2 is FQNNGV. Here the CDR3 DNA reads TGTGCCAGCAGCCGAATGACTAGCGGCAATGAGCAGTTCTTC. Encoded protein: CASSRMTSGNEQFF.

V is TRBV5-1 and J is TRBJ2-1; TRBD1 agrees at 9 bases. The CDR3 covers 15 residues. Germline CDR1 SGHRS, CDR2 YFSETQ. The junction had 6 bases not matched to a gene; V was cut back by 6 bases and J by 2 bases. CDR3 region: CASTLTGGPYNEQFF. CDR3 bases: TGCGCCAGCACCCTTACAGGGGGCCCCTACAATGAGCAGTTCTTC.

This clone was recorded only once. V gene TRBV14 combines with J gene TRBJ1-5, with a possible D match to TRBD1 (6 bases). The CDR3 spans 15 residues. V lost 0 bases and J 9 bases, leaving 15 bases between the germline ends. Germline V gene lookup returns CDR1 SGHDN and CDR2 FVKESK. The CDR3, as DNA: TGTGCCAGCAGCCAAGATCGGGGACACCTGGGGCCCCAGCATTTT. Its translation is CASSQDRGHLGPQHF.

J is TRBJ1-5 and V is TRBV27, with D unclear. The CDR3 is 16 amino acids. Deletions cut 3 bases from V and 4 bases from J, with 16 bases between. Germline V gives CDR1 MNHEY, CDR2 SMNVEV (reference sequence). CDR3 in amino acids: CASSLYGGGKNQPQHF. In nucleotides, the CDR3 is TGTGCCAGCAGTTTGTATGGAGGCGGTAAGAATCAGCCCCAGCATTTT.